The 24 T cell receptor beta chains below were found in one sample sequenced in a study of CD8+CD57+ T cells in acquired aplastic anemia. Genomic DNA templated the TCR beta VDJ and CDR3 profiling. TCRdb fed the reads into MiXCR, producing one record per CDR3 protein. The data show around 140,000 distinct CDR3 sequences, around 41% seen once. The specimen was sorted CD4+, CD8+, or CD8+CD57+ T cells (not recorded which) from PBMCs. Receptors originate from a human donor in good health, serving as a control.

This rearrangement joins TRBV19 to TRBJ2-6; D is undetermined. Deletions cut 8 bases from V and 0 bases from J, with 14 bases between. This CDR3 spans 16 amino acids. The germline V gene encodes CDR1 LNHDA and CDR2 SQIVND (reference sequence). The CDR3 sequence: CASCNRKSSGANVLTF. The CDR3 DNA is TGTGCCAGTTGTAACAGAAAGTCCTCTGGGGCCAACGTCCTGACTTTC.

The sample holds many counts of this clonotype. The V gene is TRBV15, the J gene TRBJ2-1, with TRBD1 as a possible D gene (6 bases). Germline assignment: CDR1 LNHNV and CDR2 YYDKDF (reference sequence). Trimming removed 5 bases from V and 12 bases from J, with 17 bases in between. This CDR3 comprises 13 residues. The CDR3 loop is CATSGGQRSRQFF. The CDR3 region has the DNA TGTGCCACCAGCGGCGGACAGCGGTCCCGGCAGTTCTTC.

This clonotype was recorded at least ten times. The chain employs TRBV12-3 or TRBV12-4 and TRBJ2-7, with D perhaps matching TRBD1 or TRBD2 (5 bases each). The CDR3 is 14 amino acids. Trimming removed 3 bases from V and 2 bases from J, with 11 bases in between. This chain's CDR3 is CASSLERGAYEQYF. CDR3 nucleotide sequence: TGTGCCAGCAGTTTGGAGAGAGGGGCCTACGAGCAGTACTTC.

This clonotype was counted at least ten times. This chain links TRBV19 with TRBJ1-1; TRBD1 aligns across 8 bases. Per the germline V gene, CDR1 is LNHDA and CDR2 is SQIVND (reference sequence). CDR3 length: 16 amino acids. V gave up 4 bases and J gave up 5 bases; unmatched junction bases: 12. CDR3 coding DNA: TGTGCCAGTAGTACGGGACAGGTGACCCGGAGGACTGAAGCTTTCTTT. Translation gives CASSTGQVTRRTEAFF.

The rearrangement links TRBV13 to TRBJ2-5; D ambiguous. The CDR3 has 13 residues. Trimming took 7 bases from V and 4 from J, leaving 13 bases between them. From germline, CDR1 is PRHDT and CDR2 FYEKMQ (reference sequence). CDR3 loop: CASTPPGAETQYF. As DNA, the CDR3 is TGTGCCAGCACCCCTCCCGGTGCAGAGACCCAGTACTTC. Using reference TRBV13 and TRBJ2-5 for the parts outside the CDR3, the full variable domain is AAGVIQSPRHLIKEKRETATLKCYPIPRHDTVYWYQQGPGQDPQFLISFYEKMQSDKGSIPDRFSAQQFSDYHSELNMSSLELGDSALYFCASTPPGAETQYFGPGTRLLVL.

Comment on this clonotype: Being one base from a much bigger clone, this may be a read error. The gene calls are TRBV5-4 and TRBJ1-1, with 8 bases lining up with TRBD1. Losses at the gene ends were 4 bases for V and 6 bases for J; bases not matched to a gene: 14. Looked up from germline, CDR1 is SGHNT and CDR2 is YYREEE (reference sequence). This CDR3 is built from 16 residues. CDR3 protein: CASSTSQGAWYSEAFF. The CDR3 DNA sequence: TGTGCCAGCAGCACCTCCCAGGGGGCGTGGTACTCTGAAGCTTTCTTT.

This clonotype was seen more than once but under ten times. The rearrangement uses TRBV15 and TRBJ1-5; D is tentatively TRBD1 or TRBD2 (5 bases each). The end of the DNA fits TRBJ2-3 better, so the J call may be wrong. This CDR3 comprises 17 residues. The germline V gene has CDR1 LNHNV and CDR2 YYDKDF (reference sequence). CDR3 DNA sequence: TGTGCCGTAAGGGACGGAGTGAATGGTTATAGCAATCAGCCCCAGTATTTT. It yields the protein CAVRDGVNGYSNQPQYF.

The chain links TRBV30 to TRBJ2-3; no reliable D call. The CDR3 has 14 residues. CDR1 and CDR2 (germline): GTSNPN, SVGIG (reference sequence). Between the trimmed V and J ends, which lost 0 bases and 4 bases, there was a span of 11 bases. Here the CDR3 reads CAWSVRVNADTQYF. CDR3 sequence (DNA): TGTGCCTGGAGTGTGAGAGTAAACGCAGATACGCAGTATTTT.

This clonotype appeared once. One base away lies a much larger clone, so this may be a sequencing read error. This chain joins TRBV3-1 and TRBJ1-2; tentatively, D is TRBD1 (6 bases). Germline V lookup: CDR1 LGHDT, CDR2 YNNKEL (reference sequence). The length of the CDR3 is 14 residues. V was trimmed by 4 bases and J by 8 bases, leaving 17 bases between them. The CDR3 sequence: CASSRGRGAGGYTF. In DNA, the CDR3 is TGTGCCAGCAGCCGGGGACGGGGGGCAGGCGGCTACACCTTC.

This clonotype has a count of ten or more. The J gene is TRBJ2-7, the V gene TRBV6-5; either TRBD1 or TRBD2 may fit D (5 bases each). CDR1 is MNHEY and CDR2 is SVGAGI in the germline V gene. V was shortened by 2 bases and J by 4 bases, with 9 bases between the two germline ends. The CDR3 consists of 13 residues. CDR3 nucleotides: TGTGCCAGCAGTTACGGGACGGAGTACGAGCAGTACTTC. Protein product: CASSYGTEYEQYF.

This clonotype was counted many times. The V and J genes are TRBV15 and TRBJ2-5, with D possibly being TRBD1 or TRBD2 (5 bases each). This CDR3 region has 17 residues. In germline, CDR1 is LNHNV, CDR2 YYDKDF (reference sequence). V shed 5 bases and J shed 5 bases, with 24 bases lying between them. In nucleotides, the CDR3 is TGTGCCACCAGCCTGATGACCCGGGGCTTAGAGCGTGAGACCCAGTACTTC. Translation gives CATSLMTRGLERETQYF.

The CDR3: CASSLGQGKSYEQYF. DNA for the CDR3: TGTGCCAGCAGCTTAGGACAGGGGAAGTCCTACGAGCAGTACTTC. The V gene is TRBV13, the J gene TRBJ2-7; 7 bases align to TRBD1. CDR1 is PRHDT, CDR2 FYEKMQ, per germline (reference sequence). J was trimmed by 1 base and V by 0 bases; bases with no gene match: 3. The CDR3 runs to 15 residues.

There are a few counts of this clonotype. The chain has TRBV6-1 and TRBJ1-2; possible D gene TRBD1, 5 bases. The germline gives CDR1 MNHNS, CDR2 SASEGT. V was pared by 11 bases and J by 0 bases, with 16 bases between. The CDR3 runs to 14 residues. As DNA, the CDR3 is TGTGCCGTGGAGGGACGGCTAGCTAACTATGGCTACACCTTC. Translation gives CAVEGRLANYGYTF.

This clonotype has ten or more counts. The J gene is TRBJ1-1, the V gene TRBV10-3; D uncertain. CDR3 size: 12 residues. CDR1 ENHRY and CDR2 SYGVKD come from the germline V gene. V was cut by 7 bases and J by 9 bases, with 15 bases left in between. CDR3 in amino acids: CAITNSGGKAFF. Written as DNA, the CDR3 is TGTGCCATCACCAATTCAGGAGGAAAAGCTTTCTTT.

This clonotype turned up a few times. This chain connects TRBV4-3 to TRBJ2-1; TRBD2 aligns across 9 bases. The CDR3 sequence is 21 residues long. The germline CDR1 and CDR2 sequences are LGHNA and YSLEER. V was pared by 0 bases and J by 6 bases, with 21 bases of the junction left unmatched. CDR3 bases: TGCGCCAGCAGCCAAGATCTAGGTAGCGGGAGTTGGAGCAGGGGCGGCAATGAGCAGTTCTTC. It codes for CASSQDLGSGSWSRGGNEQFF.

The gene calls are TRBV28 and TRBJ2-1, with 7 bases lining up with TRBD1. Germline CDR1 reads MDHEN; CDR2 reads SYDVKM. The CDR3 runs 13 residues. V lost 6 bases and J lost 12; bases outside the gene matches: 11. The CDR3 loop reads CASSPSTGQGQFF. Written as DNA, the CDR3 is TGTGCCAGCAGCCCGTCGACAGGGCAGGGGCAGTTCTTC. Looking up the rest from reference TRBV28 and TRBJ2-1 gives the full variable domain: DVKVTQSSRYLVKRTGEKVFLECVQDMDHENMFWYRQDPGLGLRLIYFSYDVKMKEKGDIPEGYSVSREKKERFSLILESASTNQTSMYLCASSPSTGQGQFFGPGTRLTVL.

This clonotype was picked up a small number of times. This sequence may be a read error, since a much larger clone differs from it by one base. The chain uses TRBV11-2 and TRBJ1-2; D might be TRBD1 (6 bases). There are 15 residues in the CDR3. CDR1 is SGHAT and CDR2 is FQNNGV in the germline V gene. V lost 5 bases and J lost 4, with 17 bases in between. CDR3 amino acids: CASSLTTGRGYGYTF. The CDR3 coding sequence is TGTGCCAGCAGCCTAACAACAGGGAGGGGCTATGGCTACACCTTC.

CDR3 sequence: CASSEIPKGDEKLFF. The CDR3 nucleotides are TGTGCCAGCAGTGAAATTCCCAAAGGCGATGAAAAACTGTTTTTT. The V and J genes are TRBV2 and TRBJ1-4; D is unresolved. The V gene's germline CDR1 is SNHLY and CDR2 FYNNEI. Trimming left V 2 bases short and J 6 bases short, with 13 bases between. The CDR3 contains 15 residues. Supplemented by reference TRBV2 and TRBJ1-4, the full variable domain reads EPEVTQTPSHQVTQMGQEVILRCVPISNHLYFYWYRQILGQKVEFLVSFYNNEISEKSEIFDDQFSVERPDGSNFTLKIRSTKLEDSAMYFCASSEIPKGDEKLFFGSGTQLSVL.

The table lists this clonotype with many counts. The chain joins TRBV7-2 to TRBJ2-1; D is uncertain. This CDR3 has 16 residues. Trimming shortened V by 6 bases and J by 0 bases, and 15 bases separated the two germline ends. Per the germline V gene, CDR1 is SGHTA and CDR2 is FQGNSA. The CDR3 here is CASSFLAVSSYNEQFF. In DNA form, the CDR3 reads TGTGCCAGCAGTTTTCTCGCGGTGAGCTCCTACAATGAGCAGTTCTTC.

Written as DNA, the CDR3 is TGCGCCAGCAGCCAAGAGGTAGCGGGGATCTACTCCTACGAGCAGTACTTC. It is translated as CASSQEVAGIYSYEQYF. This sequence joins TRBV4-3 and TRBJ2-7, with TRBD2 identical over 8 bases. The germline V gene has CDR1 LGHNA and CDR2 YSLEER. This CDR3 is built from 17 residues. The J segment lost 0 bases and the V segment lost 0 bases, leaving 7 bases of the junction unmatched.

This chain links TRBV5-1 with TRBJ2-7, with TRBD2 matching 7 bases. The trim removed 1 base at V and 4 bases at J, leaving 8 bases unmatched. CDR1 is SGHRS and CDR2 is YFSETQ in the germline V gene. The length of the CDR3 is 15 residues. CDR3 residues: CASSLMGGERYEQYF. The CDR3 DNA is TGCGCCAGCAGCTTGATGGGGGGGGAACGATACGAGCAGTACTTC.

This clonotype was picked up many times. The J gene is TRBJ1-4, the V gene TRBV5-1, with TRBD1 matching 7 bases. Germline lookup yields CDR1 SGHRS and CDR2 YFSETQ. This CDR3 has 14 amino acids. V dropped 4 bases and J dropped 4; count of bases not matched to a gene: 4. CDR3 bases: TGCGCCAGCAGCCAAGGGGGCGTTAATGAAAAACTGTTTTTT. This codes for CASSQGGVNEKLFF.

On this clonotype: This may come from a read error, since a much larger clone is one base off. The conserved phenylalanine or tryptophan is not found at the CDR3 terminus, so this likely reflects a read error. This rearrangement joins TRBV20-1 to TRBJ1-1; 7 nucleotides agree with TRBD1. The germline V gene encodes CDR1 DFQATT and CDR2 SNEGSKA (reference sequence). V dropped 3 bases and J dropped 10; count of bases not matched to a gene: 11. The CDR3 is 13 residues long. The CDR3 is CSASLQGTYGAFS. DNA of the CDR3: TGCAGTGCTAGCCTACAGGGGACCTACGGAGCTTTCTCT.

This clonotype appeared many times. The V call is TRBV20-1, the J call TRBJ2-2, with no clear D. CDR1 is DFQATT and CDR2 is SNEGSKA in the germline V gene (reference sequence). CDR3 length: 14 residues. V dropped 3 bases and J dropped 1 base, with 9 bases sitting between them. CDR3: CSASPPQNTGELFF. For the CDR3, the DNA is TGCAGTGCTAGCCCGCCCCAGAACACCGGGGAGCTGTTTTTT.